These 8 T cell receptor beta chains share one sample of origin, sequenced in a study of somatic mutations in cytotoxic T cells in rheumatoid arthritis. Sequencing was performed with immunoSEQ multiplex PCR; in TCRdb, only in-frame clones are kept and a portion is missing. The sample includes several thousand clones, roughly 75% of them seen just once. Sequenced input: CD8+ T cells sorted from blood. The receptors originated from an adult with rheumatoid arthritis.

The rearrangement joins TRBV6-5 to TRBJ2-2, with 8 bases that match TRBD1. CDR1 and CDR2 (germline): MNHEY, SVGAGI. The J segment lost 6 bases and the V segment lost 8 bases, leaving 2 bases of the junction unmatched. The CDR3 is made up of 12 amino acids. CDR3 nucleotide sequence: TGTGCCAGCGGCAGGGGGCCCGGGGAGCTGTTTTTT. Translating it yields CASGRGPGELFF.

V and J are TRBV7-6 and TRBJ1-5; D gene unclear. The CDR3 covers 14 residues. Trimming removed 5 bases at V and 1 base at J, with 9 bases between. Germline CDR1 reads SGHVS; CDR2 reads FNYEAQ. The CDR3 DNA reads TGTGCCAGCAGCCGCGGGATGAGCAATCAGCCCCAGCATTTT. Encoded protein: CASSRGMSNQPQHF.

This sequence joins TRBV4-3 and TRBJ2-2; TRBD1 matches 7 bases. This CDR3 has 17 amino acids. Losses at the gene ends were 0 bases for V and 4 bases for J; bases not matched to a gene: 8. CDR1 and CDR2 from the germline V gene are LGHNA and YSLEER. CDR3 DNA sequence: TGCGCCAGCAGCCAAGACCGGACAGGTCCTACCACCGGGGAGCTGTTTTTT. The encoded protein is CASSQDRTGPTTGELFF.

This clone was observed once. Compared with germline, one end of the junction differs, possibly owing to a read error. The chain has TRBV5-5 and TRBJ2-7; 7 nucleotides agree with TRBD1. The CDR3 has 15 amino acids. Germline assignment: CDR1 SGHKS and CDR2 YYEKEE (reference sequence). The CDR3 DNA reads TGTGCCAGCACCTTGTGGGACAGTTCCTTGGACGAGCAGTACTTC. This encodes CASTLWDSSLDEQYF.

The V gene is TRBV13, the J gene TRBJ2-5; TRBD1 is a possible D gene (6 bases). CDR1 and CDR2 from the germline V gene are PRHDT and FYEKMQ (reference sequence). Trimming stripped 1 base from V and 2 bases from J, with 8 bases between. CDR3 length equals 14 residues. The CDR3 here is CASSLDRAQETQYF. CDR3 DNA sequence: TGTGCCAGCAGCTTAGACAGGGCTCAAGAGACCCAGTACTTC.

The genes are TRBV7-9 and TRBJ2-1, with TRBD2 identical over 7 bases. Per germline, CDR1 SEHNR and CDR2 FQNEAQ (reference sequence). The CDR3 runs to 15 residues. V lost 5 bases and J lost 10; bases outside the gene matches: 14. The CDR3 coding sequence is TGTGCCAGCAGCCCGGGCAGCGGGGTCTACGCGGAGCAGTTCTTC. It is translated as CASSPGSGVYAEQFF. Variable domain in full (rest from reference TRBV7-9 and TRBJ2-1): DTGVSQNPRHKITKRGQNVTFRCDPISEHNRLYWYRQTLGQGPEFLTYFQNEAQLEKSRLLSDRFSAERPKGSFSTLEIQRTEQGDSAMYLCASSPGSGVYAEQFFGPGTRLTVL.

This chain joins TRBV5-8 and TRBJ1-1; unclear D gene. The CDR3 is 14 amino acids. Trimming removed 2 bases at V and 4 bases at J, with 12 bases between. The germline V gene has CDR1 SGHTS and CDR2 YDEGEE. CDR3 nucleotides: TGTGCCAGCAGCTTACGCAGGTCGGGCACTGAAGCTTTCTTT. Translation gives CASSLRRSGTEAFF.

This clone was recorded once. The chain employs TRBV27 and TRBJ2-1, with D uncertain. The CDR3 is 14 residues long. Trimming stripped 3 bases from V and 5 bases from J, with 11 bases between. Germline CDR1 is MNHEY and CDR2 is SMNVEV (reference sequence). The CDR3 bases are TGTGCCAGCAGTTTGATGGCGCCCCACAATGAGCAGTTCTTC. Protein product: CASSLMAPHNEQFF.